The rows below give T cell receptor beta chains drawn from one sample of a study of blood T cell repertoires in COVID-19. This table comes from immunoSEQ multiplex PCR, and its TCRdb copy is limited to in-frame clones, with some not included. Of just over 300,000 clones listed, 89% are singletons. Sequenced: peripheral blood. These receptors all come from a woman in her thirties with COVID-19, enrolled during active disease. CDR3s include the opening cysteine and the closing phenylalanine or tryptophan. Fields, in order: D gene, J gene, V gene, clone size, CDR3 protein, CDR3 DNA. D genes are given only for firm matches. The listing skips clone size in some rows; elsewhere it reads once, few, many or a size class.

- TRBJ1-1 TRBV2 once CASSELRTVMNTEAFF TGTGCCAGCAGTGAATTGCGGACAGTCATGAACACTGAAGCTTTCTTT
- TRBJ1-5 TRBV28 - CASSLDRPQPQHF TGTGCCAGCAGTTTAGACAGACCTCAGCCCCAGCATTTT
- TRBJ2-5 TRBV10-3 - CAIRAEGVETQYF TGTGCCATCAGGGCCGAGGGGGTAGAGACCCAGTACTTC
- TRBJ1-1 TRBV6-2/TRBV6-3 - CASSVTEENTEAFF TGTGCCAGCAGTGTGACAGAAGAGAACACTGAAGCTTTCTTT
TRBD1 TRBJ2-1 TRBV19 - CASSRSQGINEQFF TGTGCCAGTAGTAGGTCACAGGGGATCAATGAGCAGTTCTTC
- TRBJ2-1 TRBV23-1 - CASSQRRVEAIMGQQFF TGCGCCAGCAGTCAACGCCGAGTGGAAGCGATAATGGGGCAGCAGTTCTTC
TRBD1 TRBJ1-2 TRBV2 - CASRPQGVGGYTF TGTGCCAGCAGACCTCAGGGGGTTGGTGGCTACACCTTC
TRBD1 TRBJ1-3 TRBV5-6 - CASSQTGDGNTIYF TGTGCCAGCAGCCAGACAGGGGATGGAAACACCATATATTTT
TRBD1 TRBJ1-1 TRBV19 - CASSAQGRNTEAFF TGTGCCAGTAGTGCACAGGGGAGGAACACTGAAGCTTTCTTT
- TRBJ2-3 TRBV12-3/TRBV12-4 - CASSFEGADTQYF TGTGCCAGCAGTTTTGAGGGAGCAGATACGCAGTATTTT
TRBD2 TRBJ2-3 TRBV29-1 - CSVGRTSGSTDTQYF TGCAGCGTTGGCAGGACTAGCGGTAGCACAGATACGCAGTATTTT
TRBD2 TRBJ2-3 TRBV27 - CASSFRLAGADTQYF TGTGCCAGCAGTTTCCGACTAGCGGGCGCAGATACGCAGTATTTT
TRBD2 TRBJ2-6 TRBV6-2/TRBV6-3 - CASSYGGTSGALFSGANVLTF TGTGCCAGCAGTTACGGTGGGACTAGCGGAGCGTTGTTCTCTGGGGCCAACGTCCTGACTTTC
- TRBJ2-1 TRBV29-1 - CSTDTGFSYNEQFF TGCAGCACCGACACAGGGTTTTCCTACAATGAGCAGTTCTTC
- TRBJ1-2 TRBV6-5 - CVSSPRYGYTF TGTGTCTCCTCCCCGAGATATGGCTACACCTTC
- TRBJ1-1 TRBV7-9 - CASSLGSQRKNMNTEAFF TGTGCCAGCAGCTTAGGGAGTCAGCGGAAAAACATGAACACTGAAGCTTTCTTT
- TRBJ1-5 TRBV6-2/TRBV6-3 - CASSSDEAQPQHF TGTGCCAGCAGCTCTGACGAGGCCCAGCCCCAGCATTTT
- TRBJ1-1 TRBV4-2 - CASSQGGNAYTEAFF TGTGCCAGCAGCCAGGGAGGAAACGCCTACACTGAAGCTTTCTTT
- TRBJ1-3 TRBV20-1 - CSAGVPNTIYF TGCAGTGCCGGGGTGCCAAACACCATATATTTT
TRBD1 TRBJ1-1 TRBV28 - CASTVGTGRGNTEAFF TGTGCCAGCACCGTGGGGACAGGACGAGGGAACACTGAAGCTTTCTTT
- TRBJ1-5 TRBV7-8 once CASRSDRLANQPQHF TGTGCCAGCAGATCAGACAGGCTGGCAAATCAGCCCCAGCATTTT
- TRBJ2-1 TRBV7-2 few CASSLYRDNEQFF TGTGCCAGCAGTCTTTACAGGGACAATGAGCAGTTCTTC
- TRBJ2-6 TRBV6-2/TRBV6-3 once CASSPTEGTGANVLTF TGTGCCAGCAGCCCGACCGAGGGAACTGGGGCCAACGTCCTGACTTTC
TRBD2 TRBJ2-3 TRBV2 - CASSEATSGGPTDTQYF TGTGCCAGCAGTGAAGCAACTAGCGGGGGGCCCACAGATACGCAGTATTTT
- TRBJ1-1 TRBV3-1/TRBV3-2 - CASSPLRVGGTEAFF TGTGCCAGCAGCCCCCTCAGGGTCGGGGGCACTGAAGCTTTCTTT
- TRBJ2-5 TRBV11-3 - CASSEDWPVTQYF TGTGCCAGCAGCGAGGACTGGCCAGTGACCCAGTACTTC
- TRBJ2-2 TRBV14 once CASSHRGSNTGELFF TGTGCCAGCAGCCATAGGGGTTCGAACACCGGGGAGCTGTTTTTT